A selection of T cell receptor beta chains follows, all from one sample in a study of blood T cell repertoires in COVID-19. Clones were sequenced by immunoSEQ multiplex PCR, and TCRdb holds only the in-frame ones, with some missing. The table lists under 500,000 clones, about 85% of them singletons, with around 1.8% in the top ten. Sequencing input: PBMCs or T cells enriched from blood (not recorded which). All receptors derive from a woman aged 18 to 35 with acute COVID-19. Each CDR3 is given with its conserved first and last residue. Fields, in order: V gene, J gene, D gene, clone size, CDR3 length, CDR3 DNA, CDR3 protein. The D gene is left open where the match is weak. Expanded clones get a size class; other rows say once, few or many, or leave the size out.

>TRBV15|TRBJ1-3|NA|NA|15
TGTGCCACCAGCAGGGCAACAGGGACTGGAAACACCATATATTTT
CATSRATGTGNTIYF
>TRBV2|TRBJ2-2|NA|NA|16
TGTGCCAGCAGTGAAGGGTTAAAGGGGTTCACCGGGGAGCTGTTTTTT
CASSEGLKGFTGELFF
>TRBV5-6|TRBJ2-1|NA|few|12
TGTGCCAGCAGCTTGAGAGTAGCGACGCAGTTCTTC
CASSLRVATQFF
>TRBV2|TRBJ1-2|NA|NA|13
TGTGCCAGCAGTGTCCGGGAGTACTATGGCTACACCTTC
CASSVREYYGYTF
>TRBV6-5|TRBJ1-2|NA|many|15
TGTGCCAGCAGTTACTCGACATACAGGGACTATGGCTACACCTTC
CASSYSTYRDYGYTF
>TRBV2|TRBJ1-6|TRBD1|NA|15
TGTGCCAGCAGTCGTCAGACAGGGGGCGGTTCACCCCTCCACTTT
CASSRQTGGGSPLHF
>TRBV9|TRBJ1-2|NA|NA|15
TGTGCCAGCAGCTTAGGACAGATATCTAACTATGGCTACACCTTC
CASSLGQISNYGYTF
>TRBV5-6|TRBJ2-5|NA|NA|15
TGTGCCAGCAGCTTGTCTTGGACAGCTCAAGAGACCCAGTACTTC
CASSLSWTAQETQYF
>TRBV18|TRBJ1-3|TRBD1|NA|17
TGTGCCAGCTCACCACCGGGACAGGGTCGGTCTGGAAACACCATATATTTT
CASSPPGQGRSGNTIYF
>TRBV24-1|TRBJ2-1|TRBD2|NA|16
TGTGCCACCAGTGATAGAGCCAGCGGGATCGGAAATGAGCAGTTCTTC
CATSDRASGIGNEQFF
>TRBV2|TRBJ1-1|NA|NA|14
TGTGCCAGCAGTGGATCCAGGCAGGGGACTGAAGCTTTCTTT
CASSGSRQGTEAFF
>TRBV3-1/TRBV3-2|TRBJ2-5|NA|NA|15
TGTGCCAGCAGCCAAGCCCTGGGGCGGGGAGAGACCCAGTACTTC
CASSQALGRGETQYF
>TRBV29-1|TRBJ2-2|TRBD1|few|14
TGCAGCGCATCGACAGGGTATAACACCGGGGAGCTGTTTTTT
CSASTGYNTGELFF
>TRBV10-2|TRBJ2-3|TRBD1|NA|16
TGCGCCAGCAGTAGCCGGACAGGGAAGATTCCAGATACGCAGTATTTT
CASSSRTGKIPDTQYF
>TRBV7-2|TRBJ2-3|TRBD1|NA|14
TGTGCCAGCAACCAGGACAGGGCCACAGATACGCAGTATTTT
CASNQDRATDTQYF
>TRBV27|TRBJ2-2|TRBD2|NA|16
TGTGCCAGCAGTTCACCCACAGGGACTAGAACCGGGGAGCTGTTTTTT
CASSSPTGTRTGELFF
>TRBV6-5|TRBJ2-1|NA|once|15
TGTGCCAGCAGTTACACCTCGGGACTTCCCAATGAGCAGTTCTTC
CASSYTSGLPNEQFF
>TRBV2|TRBJ2-2|NA|few|14
TGTGCCAGCAACGCCGACAGGAACACCGGGGAGCTGTTTTTT
CASNADRNTGELFF
>TRBV30|TRBJ2-7|TRBD1|NA|14
TGTGCCGGAATCCCGGGACAGACTCTAGACGAGCAGTACTTC
CAGIPGQTLDEQYF
>TRBV24-1|TRBJ2-3|TRBD2|NA|19
TGTGCCACCAGTGATTTCCCCGGGACTAGCGGCCCTAGCACAGATACGCAGTATTTT
CATSDFPGTSGPSTDTQYF
>TRBV19|TRBJ1-2|NA|NA|14
TGTGCCAGTAGTATCGGGCAGGGCGACTATGGCTACACCTTC
CASSIGQGDYGYTF
>TRBV19|TRBJ1-2|NA|few|14
TGTGCCAGTAGTATAGGTGGCAGAAGCTATGGCTACACCTTC
CASSIGGRSYGYTF
>TRBV4-3|TRBJ1-6|TRBD1|once|17
TGCGCCAGCAGCTCCCTGAGCGGGACAGGGTATAATTCACCCCTCCACTTT
CASSSLSGTGYNSPLHF
>TRBV5-1|TRBJ1-1|NA|NA|15
TGCGCCAGCAGCTTGGAGACAGCCATAAACACTGAAGCTTTCTTT
CASSLETAINTEAFF
>TRBV3-1/TRBV3-2|TRBJ1-1|NA|few|11
TGTGCCAGCAGCCACGGGGGATTAGCTTTCTTT
CASSHGGLAFF